This is a list of T cell receptor beta chains from one sample in a study of response to subunit inactivated influenza vaccine. Via MiXCR, TCRdb re-called the RT-PCR reads, giving one row per CDR3 protein. The sample shows about 800,000 distinct CDR3 sequences, 21% of them seen only once. This specimen was PBMCs from blood, taken less than 6 days after vaccination. The source of these receptors is a man in his fifties or sixties who received an inactivated influenza vaccine. Both conserved end residues are part of each CDR3. D genes are given only for firm matches. Some rows mark clone size as missing; the rest say once, few, many or name a class of expanded clone.

len,abundance,d_gene,v_gene,j_gene,CDR3aa,CDR3nt
13,NA,NA,TRBV30,TRBJ2-7,CAWSMTAASGQYF,TGTGCCTGGAGTATGACGGCAGCTTCTGGGCAGTACTTC
16,NA,TRBD1,TRBV28,TRBJ2-7,CASSFYRDRGLYEQYF,TGTGCCAGCAGTTTTTACCGGGACAGGGGACTCTACGAGCAGTACTTC
13,few,NA,TRBV30,TRBJ2-1,CAWSPHRAGEQFF,TGTGCCTGGAGTCCACACAGGGCTGGGGAGCAGTTCTTC
17,NA,NA,TRBV12-3/TRBV12-4,TRBJ2-1,CASSLGRPSFFNNEQFF,TGTGCCAGCAGTTTGGGTCGACCGAGCTTCTTTAACAATGAGCAGTTCTTC
11,many,NA,TRBV5-1,TRBJ2-1,CASSQNNEQFF,TGCGCCAGCAGCCAGAACAATGAGCAGTTCTTC
13,few,NA,TRBV7-9,TRBJ2-1,CASSLGYTNEQFF,TGTGCCAGCAGCTTAGGCTACACCAATGAGCAGTTCTTC
17,few,TRBD1,TRBV27,TRBJ1-4,CASSLSWQGATNEKLFF,TGTGCCAGCAGTTTATCCTGGCAGGGGGCAACTAATGAAAAACTGTTTTTT
13,few,NA,TRBV10-3,TRBJ1-5,CAISESGVRPQHF,TGTGCCATCAGTGAGTCTGGAGTCAGGCCCCAGCATTTT
15,NA,NA,TRBV29-1,TRBJ2-1,CSVEDPLGHYNEQFF,TGCAGCGTTGAAGATCCCCTCGGACACTACAATGAGCAGTTCTTC
13,NA,NA,TRBV12-3/TRBV12-4,TRBJ1-3,CASSSHGGNTIYF,TGTGCCAGCAGCTCTCACGGCGGAAACACCATATATTTT
12,many,NA,TRBV5-1,TRBJ1-2,CASSDNPGGYTF,TGCGCCAGCAGCGACAACCCGGGGGGCTACACCTTC
15,few,NA,TRBV24-1,TRBJ1-5,CATSDTNRVGQPQHF,TGTGCCACCAGTGACACCAACAGGGTGGGTCAGCCCCAGCATTTT
17,few,NA,TRBV24-1,TRBJ2-1,CATSDSTRGYSYNEQFF,TGTGCCACCAGTGATTCGACCAGGGGTTATTCCTACAATGAGCAGTTCTTC
14,many,NA,TRBV12-3/TRBV12-4,TRBJ2-2,CASSFLGIRGELFF,TGTGCCAGCAGTTTCTTGGGTATCAGAGGGGAGCTGTTTTTT
14,few,TRBD2,TRBV7-2,TRBJ2-7,CASSLVAGDDEQYF,TGTGCCAGCAGCTTAGTAGCGGGGGACGACGAGCAGTACTTC
13,NA,NA,TRBV28,TRBJ2-3,CASSLSLGRTQYF,TGTGCCAGCAGTTTATCGCTAGGACGCACGCAGTATTTT
16,NA,NA,TRBV12-3/TRBV12-4,TRBJ2-5,CASSFFRGASGQTQYF,TGTGCCAGCAGTTTTTTCAGGGGGGCAAGTGGGCAGACCCAGTACTTC
13,few,NA,TRBV10-1,TRBJ2-2,CASSEWLTGELFF,TGCGCCAGCAGTGAGTGGCTGACCGGGGAGCTGTTTTTT
14,NA,NA,TRBV29-1,TRBJ2-1,CSVKLQGGYNEQFF,TGCAGCGTTAAATTACAGGGTGGATACAATGAGCAGTTCTTC
18,few,TRBD1,TRBV2,TRBJ2-4,CASSLTGGGSLVKNIQYF,TGTGCCAGCAGTTTGACAGGGGGCGGATCATTAGTCAAAAACATTCAGTACTTC
15,NA,NA,TRBV7-9,TRBJ1-1,CASSLLGEAFSEAFF,TGTGCCAGCAGCTTACTCGGGGAAGCGTTCTCTGAAGCTTTCTTT
15,NA,NA,TRBV7-9,TRBJ2-7,CASSLSPGSSYEQYF,TGTGCCAGCAGCTTATCTCCAGGGTCATCCTACGAGCAGTACTTC
16,few,TRBD2,TRBV6-5,TRBJ2-1,CASSYLGLAGVNEQFF,TGTGCCAGCAGTTACCTGGGACTAGCGGGAGTCAATGAGCAGTTCTTC
13,NA,NA,TRBV7-2,TRBJ2-5,CASSFNRLETQYF,TGTGCCAGCAGCTTCAACCGCCTAGAGACCCAGTACTTC
14,NA,TRBD1,TRBV2,TRBJ1-2,CASSAGQHNYGYTF,TGTGCCAGCAGTGCGGGACAGCACAACTATGGCTACACCTTC
16,few,TRBD2,TRBV5-6,TRBJ2-7,CASSLKSSGGKYEQYF,TGTGCCAGCAGCTTGAAATCTAGCGGGGGGAAATACGAGCAGTACTTC
15,few,NA,TRBV5-5,TRBJ2-7,CASSLAGLGSYEQYF,TGTGCCAGCAGCTTGGCCGGGTTGGGGTCCTACGAGCAGTACTTC
16,NA,TRBD1,TRBV5-1,TRBJ2-7,CASSLGGQGAFYEQYF,TGCGCCAGCAGCTTGGGGGGACAGGGGGCATTTTACGAGCAGTACTTC
17,few,NA,TRBV28,TRBJ2-6,CASSFTAGGPGANVLTF,TGTGCCAGCAGTTTCACCGCTGGGGGGCCTGGGGCCAACGTCCTGACTTTC
18,many,TRBD1,TRBV20-1,TRBJ2-4,CSARDLPLSLSQGEIQYF,TGCAGTGCTAGAGACCTACCTTTGTCCCTCTCCCAGGGGGAAATTCAGTACTTC
13,few,NA,TRBV6-5,TRBJ2-2,CASSSTETGELFF,TGTGCCAGCAGTTCTACAGAGACCGGGGAGCTGTTTTTT
15,few,NA,TRBV6-5,TRBJ2-1,CASSFATGRGTEQFF,TGTGCCAGCAGTTTTGCGACGGGACGGGGCACTGAGCAGTTCTTC
14,many,TRBD2,TRBV7-2,TRBJ2-7,CASSPGLETYEQYF,TGTGCCAGCAGCCCGGGACTAGAGACCTACGAGCAGTACTTC
15,few,TRBD1,TRBV6-1,TRBJ1-5,CAANGRQGAHQPQHF,TGTGCCGCCAACGGGCGACAGGGGGCCCATCAGCCCCAGCATTTT
13,NA,NA,TRBV4-3,TRBJ2-1,CASGGDLYNEQFF,TGCGCCAGCGGCGGGGACCTTTACAATGAGCAGTTCTTC